The rows below give T cell receptor beta chains drawn from one sample of a study of blood T cell repertoires in COVID-19. TCRdb's table, derived via immunoSEQ multiplex PCR, lists solely in-frame clones and lacks some. The repertoire consists of 40,000 to 45,000 clones, with roughly 88% occurring once and the leading ten covering about 8.6%. The sample was peripheral blood. These receptors originate from a man aged 55 to 70 with active COVID-19. Both conserved end residues are part of each CDR3. A D gene is named only where the DNA matches it firmly. Expanded clones get a size class; other rows say once, few or many, or leave the size out.

cdr3_nt cdr3_aa v_call d_call j_call clone_size
TGTGCCAGCAGCCTACCCTTTAGCGGTTTCTACAATGAGCAGTTCTTC CASSLPFSGFYNEQFF TRBV7-9 NA TRBJ2-1 NA
TGTGCCAGTATCCCAACGAGGCGAGGGGGTGCCGGGGCCAACGTCCTGACTTTC CASIPTRRGGAGANVLTF TRBV19 NA TRBJ2-6 NA
TGTGCCAGCAGCTTGCCAGGGCCCTACGAGCAGTACTTC CASSLPGPYEQYF TRBV5-6 NA TRBJ2-7 few
TGTGCCAGCAGCTTAAGGGCAGGGTCTTTGAACACTGAAGCTTTCTTT CASSLRAGSLNTEAFF TRBV7-3 NA TRBJ1-1 NA
TGTGCCAGTAGTATACTAGCGTCCTACAATGAGCAGTTCTTC CASSILASYNEQFF TRBV19 NA TRBJ2-1 NA
TGTGCCAGCAGCCGGGTACGGGACAGGGCGTACGAGCAGTACTTC CASSRVRDRAYEQYF TRBV3-1/TRBV3-2 TRBD1 TRBJ2-7 NA
TGCGCCAGCAGCTCCTGGACTAGCGGGAGGGGCCTAGATACGCAGTATTTT CASSSWTSGRGLDTQYF TRBV5-1 TRBD2 TRBJ2-3 NA
TGTGCCAGCACCTTAGAGGGCTACACCTTC CASTLEGYTF TRBV21-1 NA TRBJ1-2 NA
TGCAGTGCTAGTTTGGGAGTAGCGGGAGCGAATGAGCAGTTCTTC CSASLGVAGANEQFF TRBV20-1 TRBD2 TRBJ2-1 NA
TGTGCCATCAGTGAGGGGGGACAGATGCCAAATTACGAGCAGTACTTC CAISEGGQMPNYEQYF TRBV10-3 TRBD1 TRBJ2-7 NA
TGTGCCAGCAGGCTGACTGCGAATTCACCCCTCCACTTT CASRLTANSPLHF TRBV2 NA TRBJ1-6 NA
TGTGCCTCAAGGGGTGTTGGAAACACCATATATTTT CASRGVGNTIYF TRBV9 NA TRBJ1-3 few
TGCGCCAGCAGCCTAGGGACAGCGACGGTCGGGGAGCTGTTTTTT CASSLGTATVGELFF TRBV5-1 TRBD1 TRBJ2-2 NA
TGTGCCAGCAGCTTAGGGTCCGGGTACGAGCAGTACTTC CASSLGSGYEQYF TRBV7-6 NA TRBJ2-7 few
TGTGCCAGCAGCGGGACAGGGTTACATGGCTACACCTTC CASSGTGLHGYTF TRBV6-5 TRBD1 TRBJ1-2 NA
TGTGCCAGCAGCTTAAGGTCCGGGACAGGCCTAGGGTCCTACAATGAGCAGTTCTTC CASSLRSGTGLGSYNEQFF TRBV7-3 TRBD1 TRBJ2-1 NA
TGCAGCGTTTTCTTGAACACTGAAGCTTTCTTT CSVFLNTEAFF TRBV29-1 NA TRBJ1-1 NA
TGTGCCAGCAGCTCACCACGACAGGGGAACGAGCAGTACTTC CASSSPRQGNEQYF TRBV11-2 TRBD1 TRBJ2-7 NA
TGTGCCAGCAGTGATAGCCCGGGACAGGGTAATGAAAAACTGTTTTTT CASSDSPGQGNEKLFF TRBV6-1 TRBD1 TRBJ1-4 many
TGTGCCAGCGGGAGGTTTGGGTTCTTCGAGCAGTACTTC CASGRFGFFEQYF TRBV2 NA TRBJ2-7 NA
TGTGCCAGTAGTGTCCGACTAGCGGGAGCTCCCGAGCAGTACTTC CASSVRLAGAPEQYF TRBV19 TRBD2 TRBJ2-7 NA
TGTGCCAGCACCGCCGGGGCGGGGGAAGAGACCCAGTACTTC CASTAGAGEETQYF TRBV6-5 TRBD2 TRBJ2-5 NA
TGCGCCAGCAGTGAGTTTGGGACAGGGAAACCGACAACCGGGGAGCTGTTTTTT CASSEFGTGKPTTGELFF TRBV10-1 TRBD1 TRBJ2-2 NA
TGTGCCAGCACACGGGGTAGCGGGTTCGATGAGCAGTTCTTC CASTRGSGFDEQFF TRBV6-5 TRBD2 TRBJ2-1 NA
TGTGCCAGTCGGTCAGGACAGAACTCCTACGAGCAGTACTTC CASRSGQNSYEQYF TRBV19 NA TRBJ2-7 NA
TGTGCCAGCAGCTTTTCTGTCGACAGGGGCCGCTACAATGAGCAGTTCTTC CASSFSVDRGRYNEQFF TRBV7-2 TRBD1 TRBJ2-1 NA
TGCGCCAGCAGCCGGGAAAGTAATTCACCCCTCCACTTT CASSRESNSPLHF TRBV5-1 NA TRBJ1-6 NA
TGTGCCACCAACACTCGGGCAGGGCCCAACTATGGCTACACCTTC CATNTRAGPNYGYTF TRBV19 NA TRBJ1-2 once
TGTGCCAGCAGTGAAGAGGGACAGGGCCCAACTAATGAAAAACTGTTTTTT CASSEEGQGPTNEKLFF TRBV6-1 TRBD1 TRBJ1-4 NA
TGTGCCAGCAACTCCCGGGACTATGGCTACACCTTC CASNSRDYGYTF TRBV25-1 NA TRBJ1-2 NA
TGTGCCAGCTCACCACCGACAGTTGAGAATGAAAAACTGTTTTTT CASSPPTVENEKLFF TRBV18 NA TRBJ1-4 NA
TGTGCCAGCGGCGTCGGCGGGAGACCTCACGAGCAGTACTTC CASGVGGRPHEQYF TRBV6-5 TRBD2 TRBJ2-7 NA
TGTGCCAGCAGTTCTACAGGGGTTGGCAATCAGCCCCAGCATTTT CASSSTGVGNQPQHF TRBV2 TRBD1 TRBJ1-5 medium-sized
TGCAGTGCTAGTGATCCGACAGCGAACACCGGGGAGCTGTTTTTT CSASDPTANTGELFF TRBV20-1 NA TRBJ2-2 NA
TGCGCCAGCAGCCCAACAGAATCCCGGGGCAATGAGCAGTTCTTC CASSPTESRGNEQFF TRBV5-1 NA TRBJ2-1 NA